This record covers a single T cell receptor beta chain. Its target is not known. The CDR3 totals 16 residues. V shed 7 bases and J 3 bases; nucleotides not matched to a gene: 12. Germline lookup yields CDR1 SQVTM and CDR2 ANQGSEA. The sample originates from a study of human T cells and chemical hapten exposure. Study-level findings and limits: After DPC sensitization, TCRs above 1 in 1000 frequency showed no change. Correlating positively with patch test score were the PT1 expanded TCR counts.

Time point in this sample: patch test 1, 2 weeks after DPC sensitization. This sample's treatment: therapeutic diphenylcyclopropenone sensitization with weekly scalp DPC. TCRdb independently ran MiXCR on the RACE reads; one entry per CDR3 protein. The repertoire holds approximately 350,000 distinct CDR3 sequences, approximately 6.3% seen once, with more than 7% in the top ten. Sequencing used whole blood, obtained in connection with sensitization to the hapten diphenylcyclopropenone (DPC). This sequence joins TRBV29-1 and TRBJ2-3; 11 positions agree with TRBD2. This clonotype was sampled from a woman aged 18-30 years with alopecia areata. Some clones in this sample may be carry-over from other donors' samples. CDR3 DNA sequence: TGCAGCGCCGTGCCTCAACTAGCGGGGGAAACAGATACGCAGTATTTT. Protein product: CSAVPQLAGETDTQYF.